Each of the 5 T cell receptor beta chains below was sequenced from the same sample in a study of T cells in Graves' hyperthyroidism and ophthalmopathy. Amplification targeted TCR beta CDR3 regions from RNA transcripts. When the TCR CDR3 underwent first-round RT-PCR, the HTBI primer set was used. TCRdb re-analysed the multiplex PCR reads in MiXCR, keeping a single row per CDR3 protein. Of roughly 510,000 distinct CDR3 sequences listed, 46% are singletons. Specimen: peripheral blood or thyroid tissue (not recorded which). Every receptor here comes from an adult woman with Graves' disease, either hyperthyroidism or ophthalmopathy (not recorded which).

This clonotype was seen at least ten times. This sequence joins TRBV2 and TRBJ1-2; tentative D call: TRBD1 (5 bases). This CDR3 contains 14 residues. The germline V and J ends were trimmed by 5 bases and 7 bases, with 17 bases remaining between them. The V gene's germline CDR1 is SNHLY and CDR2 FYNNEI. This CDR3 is CASSLGTYLGGYTF. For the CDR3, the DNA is TGTGCCAGCAGTCTTGGGACGTATTTAGGTGGCTACACCTTC.

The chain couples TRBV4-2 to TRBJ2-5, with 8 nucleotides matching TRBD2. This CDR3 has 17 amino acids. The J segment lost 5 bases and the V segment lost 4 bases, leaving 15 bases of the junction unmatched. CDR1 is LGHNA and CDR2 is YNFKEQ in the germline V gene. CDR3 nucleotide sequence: TGTGCCAGCAGCCGACTAAGTGGGACTAGTGATCGGGAGACCCAGTACTTC. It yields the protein CASSRLSGTSDRETQYF.

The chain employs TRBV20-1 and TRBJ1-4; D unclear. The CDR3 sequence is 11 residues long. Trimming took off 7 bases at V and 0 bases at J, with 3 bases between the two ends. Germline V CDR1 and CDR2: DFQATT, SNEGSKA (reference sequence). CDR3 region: CSGTTNEKLFF. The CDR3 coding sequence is TGCAGTGGTACAACTAATGAAAAACTGTTTTTT.

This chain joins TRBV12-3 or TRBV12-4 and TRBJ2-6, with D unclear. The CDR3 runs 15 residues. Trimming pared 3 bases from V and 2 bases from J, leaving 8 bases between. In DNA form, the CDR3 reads TGTGCCAGCAGTTTCCAAAGGACTGGGGCCAACGTCCTGACTTTC. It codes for CASSFQRTGANVLTF.

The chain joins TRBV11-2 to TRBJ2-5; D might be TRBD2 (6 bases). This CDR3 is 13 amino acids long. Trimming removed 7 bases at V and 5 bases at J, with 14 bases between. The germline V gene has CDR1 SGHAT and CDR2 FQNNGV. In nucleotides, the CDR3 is TGTGCCAGCACGGGCGGCGGGGTGGAGACCCAGTACTTC. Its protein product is CASTGGGVETQYF.